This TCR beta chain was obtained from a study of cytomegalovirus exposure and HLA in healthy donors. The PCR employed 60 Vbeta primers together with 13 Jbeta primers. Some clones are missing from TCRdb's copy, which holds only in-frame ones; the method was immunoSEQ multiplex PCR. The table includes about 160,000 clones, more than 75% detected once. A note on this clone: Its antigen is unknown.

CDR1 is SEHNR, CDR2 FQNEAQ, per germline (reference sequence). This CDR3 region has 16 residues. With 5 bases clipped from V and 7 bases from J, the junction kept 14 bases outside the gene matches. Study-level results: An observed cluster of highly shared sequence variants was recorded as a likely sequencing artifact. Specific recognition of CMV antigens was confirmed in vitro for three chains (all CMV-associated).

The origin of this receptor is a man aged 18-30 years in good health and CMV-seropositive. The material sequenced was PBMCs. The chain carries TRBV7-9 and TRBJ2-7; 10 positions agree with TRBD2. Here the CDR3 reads CASSIPIAGGSREQYF. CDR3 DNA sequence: TGTGCCAGCAGCATCCCCATAGCGGGAGGAAGTCGGGAGCAGTACTTC. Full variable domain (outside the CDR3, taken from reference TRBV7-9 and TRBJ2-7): DTGVSQNPRHKITKRGQNVTFRCDPISEHNRLYWYRQTLGQGPEFLTYFQNEAQLEKSRLLSDRFSAERPKGSFSTLEIQRTEQGDSAMYLCASSIPIAGGSREQYFGPGTRLTVT.